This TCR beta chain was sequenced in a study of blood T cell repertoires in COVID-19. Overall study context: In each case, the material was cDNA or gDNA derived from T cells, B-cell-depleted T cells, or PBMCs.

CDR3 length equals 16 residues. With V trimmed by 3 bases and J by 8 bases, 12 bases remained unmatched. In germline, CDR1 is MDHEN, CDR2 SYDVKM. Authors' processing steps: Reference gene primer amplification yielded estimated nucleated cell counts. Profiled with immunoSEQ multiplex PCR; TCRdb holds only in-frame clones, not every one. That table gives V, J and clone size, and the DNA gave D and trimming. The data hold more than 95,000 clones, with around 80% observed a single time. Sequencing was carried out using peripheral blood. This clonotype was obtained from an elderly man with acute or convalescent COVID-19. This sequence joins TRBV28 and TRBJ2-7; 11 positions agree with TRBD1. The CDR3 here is CASSFGRGQGEKKQYF. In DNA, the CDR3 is TGTGCCAGCAGTTTTGGGCGGGGACAGGGGGAAAAGAAGCAGTACTTC.